These 5 T cell receptor beta chains were sequenced from one sample in a study of T cell therapy after organ transplantation. TCRdb's table, derived via immunoSEQ multiplex PCR, lists solely in-frame clones and lacks some. The sample consists of about 1,100 clones, about 70% of them appearing once. These receptors lack a known antigen. Sequences were derived from CD8+ T cells from blood, sampled before autologous CMV-specific T cell therapy. These receptors all come from a human patient who had received a solid organ transplant and had CMV disease.

This clone occurred once. This chain connects TRBV27 to TRBJ1-5; no definite D call. Trimming stripped 4 bases from V and 2 bases from J, with 12 bases between. The CDR3 length is 15 residues. Germline V gene lookup returns CDR1 MNHEY and CDR2 SMNVEV (reference sequence). CDR3: CASSSGPKGNQPQHF. The CDR3 DNA sequence: TGTGCCAGCAGTTCTGGTCCAAAAGGCAATCAGCCCCAGCATTTT.

Of note for this clone: Relative to the germline gene, one junction end is altered; a read error may explain this. V is TRBV6-1 and J is TRBJ2-4; D may match TRBD1 or TRBD2 (6 bases each). The CDR3 spans 14 residues. CDR1 and CDR2 from the germline V gene are MNHNS and SASEGT. The CDR3 sequence: CASSEAWGAASSDF. For the CDR3, the DNA is TGTGCCAGCAGTGAAGCGTGGGGGGCGGCGAGTTCTGACTTC.

The chain is built from TRBV6-5 and TRBJ2-5; 8 nucleotides align to TRBD1. With 1 base clipped from V and 2 bases from J, the junction kept 6 bases outside the gene matches. In germline, CDR1 is MNHEY, CDR2 SVGAGI. CDR3 length: 16 residues. The chain's CDR3 is CASSYFTGTGQETQYF. The CDR3 DNA is TGTGCCAGCAGTTACTTCACCGGGACAGGTCAAGAGACCCAGTACTTC.

The chain combines TRBV28 with TRBJ2-1, with TRBD2 as a possible D gene (6 bases). This CDR3 is 17 amino acids long. The V end lost 1 base, the J end lost 4 bases, and 17 bases lay between the germline ends. Germline V gene data show CDR1 as MDHEN and CDR2 as SYDVKM. The CDR3 bases are TGTGCCAGCAGTTTATTAAACCTTAGCGGAGGGTACAATGAGCAGTTCTTC. This sequence encodes CASSLLNLSGGYNEQFF.

The chain has TRBV27 and TRBJ2-5; D not resolved. Germline V gene sequence: CDR1 MNHEY, CDR2 SMNVEV (reference sequence). Between the trimmed V and J ends, which lost 5 bases and 2 bases, there was a span of 9 bases. The CDR3 is 13 residues long. This CDR3 is CASSRVVQETQYF. The CDR3 region has the DNA TGTGCCAGCAGTAGGGTGGTGCAAGAGACCCAGTACTTC.